These T cell receptor beta chains were read from a single sample in a study of blood T cell repertoires in COVID-19. The assay was immunoSEQ multiplex PCR, and TCRdb's table has in-frame clones only and misses some. The sample consists of some 150,000 clones, more than 75% of them appearing once. The specimen was peripheral blood. The receptors come from a woman older than 75 with acute or convalescent COVID-19. Both conserved end residues are part of each CDR3. The D gene is left open where the match is weak. Rows may omit the clone size; those that give it use once, few, many or a size class.

d_call: TRBD1
j_call: TRBJ1-1
v_call: TRBV6-5
clone_size: .
cdr3_nt: TGTGCCAGCAGTTCAGGGACAGGGGGGAACACTGAAGCTTTCTTT
cdr3_aa: CASSSGTGGNTEAFF

d_call: TRBD2
j_call: TRBJ2-1
v_call: TRBV3-1/TRBV3-2
clone_size: once
cdr3_nt: TGTGCCAGCAGCCAAGATCGTTTGGGACTAGCAGACAATGAGCAGTTCTTC
cdr3_aa: CASSQDRLGLADNEQFF

d_call: TRBD2
j_call: TRBJ2-5
v_call: TRBV5-4
clone_size: .
cdr3_nt: TGTGCCAGCAGCTTTTCCCTAGCGGGAGTGGAGACCCAGTACTTC
cdr3_aa: CASSFSLAGVETQYF

d_call: .
j_call: TRBJ1-3
v_call: TRBV21-1
clone_size: few
cdr3_nt: TGTGCCAGCAGCAAGGTCCCCGACAGATTCGGAAACACCATATATTTT
cdr3_aa: CASSKVPDRFGNTIYF

d_call: TRBD2
j_call: TRBJ2-7
v_call: TRBV5-4
clone_size: .
cdr3_nt: TGTGCCAGCAGCTTGTCGGCGGGGGACTACGAGCAGTACTTC
cdr3_aa: CASSLSAGDYEQYF

d_call: .
j_call: TRBJ2-1
v_call: TRBV5-1
clone_size: .
cdr3_nt: TGCGCCAGCAGTGTCAGGGGCAGATGGTTCTTC
cdr3_aa: CASSVRGRWFF

d_call: .
j_call: TRBJ1-6
v_call: TRBV19
clone_size: .
cdr3_nt: TGTGCCAGTAGTATGCAGTCGAAATCACCCCTCCACTTT
cdr3_aa: CASSMQSKSPLHF

d_call: .
j_call: TRBJ2-7
v_call: TRBV14
clone_size: .
cdr3_nt: TGTGCCAGCAGCCAAAATAAGACAGTCCACTACGAGCAGTACTTC
cdr3_aa: CASSQNKTVHYEQYF

d_call: TRBD2
j_call: TRBJ2-1
v_call: TRBV15
clone_size: .
cdr3_nt: TGTGCCACCAGCAGTCCCGGCCGGCGGGAGTGGGGGGATGAGCAGTTCTTC
cdr3_aa: CATSSPGRREWGDEQFF

d_call: .
j_call: TRBJ2-1
v_call: TRBV18
clone_size: .
cdr3_nt: TGTGCCAGCTCACCACCGGGAGACAATGAGCAGTTCTTC
cdr3_aa: CASSPPGDNEQFF

d_call: TRBD2
j_call: TRBJ2-2
v_call: TRBV4-2
clone_size: .
cdr3_nt: TGTGCCAGCAGCCAAGAAGCGGGAGGTCGGGCCGGGGAGCTGTTTTTT
cdr3_aa: CASSQEAGGRAGELFF

d_call: TRBD2
j_call: TRBJ2-5
v_call: TRBV4-1
clone_size: .
cdr3_nt: TGCGCCAGCAGCCTTCGGGAGGGGCAACAAGAGACCCAGTACTTC
cdr3_aa: CASSLREGQQETQYF

d_call: .
j_call: TRBJ1-2
v_call: TRBV28
clone_size: .
cdr3_nt: TGTGCCAGCAGTTTTGGGTGGACAGATGGCTACACCTTC
cdr3_aa: CASSFGWTDGYTF

d_call: TRBD2
j_call: TRBJ2-1
v_call: TRBV5-1
clone_size: once
cdr3_nt: TGCGCCAGCAGCTTTCGAGCGGGAGGCGAGAATGAGCAGTTCTTC
cdr3_aa: CASSFRAGGENEQFF

d_call: TRBD1
j_call: TRBJ2-6
v_call: TRBV3-1/TRBV3-2
clone_size: few
cdr3_nt: TGTGCCAGCAACTTGGGGGGGACAGGGTTTGCCTCTGGGGCCAACGTCCTGACTTTC
cdr3_aa: CASNLGGTGFASGANVLTF

d_call: .
j_call: TRBJ1-5
v_call: TRBV19
clone_size: .
cdr3_nt: TGTGCCAGTAGTTTACGAGTTTATCAGCCCCAGCATTTT
cdr3_aa: CASSLRVYQPQHF

d_call: TRBD2
j_call: TRBJ2-3
v_call: TRBV13
clone_size: .
cdr3_nt: TGTGCCAGCAGCCCGCCGGGACTAGCGGGAGACACAGATACGCAGTATTTT
cdr3_aa: CASSPPGLAGDTDTQYF

d_call: TRBD1
j_call: TRBJ2-7
v_call: TRBV18
clone_size: .
cdr3_nt: TGTGCCAGCTCACCAACAAGACGGGACAGGGTATCCTACGAGCAGTACTTC
cdr3_aa: CASSPTRRDRVSYEQYF

d_call: .
j_call: TRBJ1-4
v_call: TRBV10-3
clone_size: .
cdr3_nt: TGTGCCATCAGCGGCGGACTGACTAATGAAAAACTGTTTTTT
cdr3_aa: CAISGGLTNEKLFF

d_call: TRBD1
j_call: TRBJ1-5
v_call: TRBV2
clone_size: once
cdr3_nt: TGTGCCAGCAGCGTCAGGGGGGTCGACAATCAGCCCCAGCATTTT
cdr3_aa: CASSVRGVDNQPQHF

d_call: TRBD1
j_call: TRBJ2-2
v_call: TRBV13
clone_size: .
cdr3_nt: TGTGCCAGCAGCCCAGAACAGGGGGCTGGCACCGGGGAGCTGTTTTTT
cdr3_aa: CASSPEQGAGTGELFF

d_call: .
j_call: TRBJ2-2
v_call: TRBV7-8
clone_size: .
cdr3_nt: TGTGCCAGCAGCTCGATCATAGCCACCGGGGAGCTGTTTTTT
cdr3_aa: CASSSIIATGELFF

d_call: TRBD1
j_call: TRBJ2-3
v_call: TRBV6-1
clone_size: .
cdr3_nt: TGTGCCAGCAGTGAGCCCTGGACAGGGAGGAGCACAGATACGCAGTATTTT
cdr3_aa: CASSEPWTGRSTDTQYF

d_call: TRBD2
j_call: TRBJ2-1
v_call: TRBV7-9
clone_size: .
cdr3_nt: TGTGCCAGCATCCGGGGTCGGGGACTAGCAGCCGTCGGGAATGAGCAGTTCTTC
cdr3_aa: CASIRGRGLAAVGNEQFF

d_call: TRBD2
j_call: TRBJ2-2
v_call: TRBV6-6
clone_size: .
cdr3_nt: TGTGCCAGCAGTGGACTAGCGGGAGTAGGTGGCGGGGAGCTGTTTTTT
cdr3_aa: CASSGLAGVGGGELFF

d_call: .
j_call: TRBJ1-1
v_call: TRBV25-1
clone_size: .
cdr3_nt: TGTGCCAGCAGTACCACTGGACAGCCTGAAGCTTTCTTT
cdr3_aa: CASSTTGQPEAFF

d_call: .
j_call: TRBJ1-2
v_call: TRBV14
clone_size: .
cdr3_nt: TGTGCCAGCAGCCCGGGGTCCGGTTTCTATGGCTACACCTTC
cdr3_aa: CASSPGSGFYGYTF

d_call: TRBD2
j_call: TRBJ2-1
v_call: TRBV5-1
clone_size: .
cdr3_nt: TGCGCCAGCAGCTCCGTCCTAGCTAGCGGGGGACCGCAGTTCTTC
cdr3_aa: CASSSVLASGGPQFF

d_call: .
j_call: TRBJ2-5
v_call: TRBV11-2
clone_size: .
cdr3_nt: TGTGCCAGCAGCGGCAGGGTCGGGGAGACCCAGTACTTC
cdr3_aa: CASSGRVGETQYF

d_call: .
j_call: TRBJ1-2
v_call: TRBV28
clone_size: .
cdr3_nt: TGTGCCAGCAGAGCCGCGGGGGCAGGGGACTTTGACTATGGCTACACCTTC
cdr3_aa: CASRAAGAGDFDYGYTF

d_call: .
j_call: TRBJ2-1
v_call: TRBV7-8
clone_size: .
cdr3_nt: TGTGCCAGCAGCTTAGTATGGGCAGACTACAATGAGCAGTTCTTC
cdr3_aa: CASSLVWADYNEQFF

d_call: TRBD1
j_call: TRBJ1-2
v_call: TRBV18
clone_size: once
cdr3_nt: TGTGCCAGCTCACTCAGGGGGCTTGGCTACACCTTC
cdr3_aa: CASSLRGLGYTF

d_call: TRBD1
j_call: TRBJ2-7
v_call: TRBV5-3
clone_size: .
cdr3_nt: TGTGCCAGAAGCCCCTCCTTCCGGGACAGGGGGCAACTGCCCTACGAGCAGTACTTC
cdr3_aa: CARSPSFRDRGQLPYEQYF

d_call: .
j_call: TRBJ2-5
v_call: TRBV6-5
clone_size: .
cdr3_nt: TGTGCCAGCAGTTACTCCACCAACTACCAAGAGACCCAGTACTTC
cdr3_aa: CASSYSTNYQETQYF

d_call: .
j_call: TRBJ2-7
v_call: TRBV11-2
clone_size: .
cdr3_nt: TGTGCCAGCAGCTTAGTGGATTTGGGCGCACGTCAGTACTTC
cdr3_aa: CASSLVDLGARQYF

d_call: .
j_call: TRBJ2-7
v_call: TRBV27
clone_size: .
cdr3_nt: TGTGCCAGGGCGAGGGAGCCTCCCTACGAGCAGTACTTC
cdr3_aa: CARAREPPYEQYF

d_call: .
j_call: TRBJ2-5
v_call: TRBV15
clone_size: few
cdr3_nt: TGTGCCACCAGCCCAAGTCAAGCGCGGCAAGAGACCCAGTACTTC
cdr3_aa: CATSPSQARQETQYF

d_call: .
j_call: TRBJ2-2
v_call: TRBV5-1
clone_size: once
cdr3_nt: TGCGCCAGCAGCTTTCTAAGGCAGGAATATGGCGGGGAGCTGTTTTTT
cdr3_aa: CASSFLRQEYGGELFF

d_call: .
j_call: TRBJ1-1
v_call: TRBV27
clone_size: .
cdr3_nt: TGTGCCAGCAGTTACTCGAATCGGGGCACTGAAGCTTTCTTT
cdr3_aa: CASSYSNRGTEAFF

d_call: TRBD1
j_call: TRBJ2-3
v_call: TRBV5-8
clone_size: .
cdr3_nt: TGTGCCAGCAGCTCCAGGACAGGGGGTTTGTCGCAGTATTTT
cdr3_aa: CASSSRTGGLSQYF

d_call: .
j_call: TRBJ1-6
v_call: TRBV29-1
clone_size: .
cdr3_nt: TGCAGCGTCGGGGGGTCTGATAATTCACCCCTCCACTTT
cdr3_aa: CSVGGSDNSPLHF

d_call: .
j_call: TRBJ2-3
v_call: TRBV27
clone_size: .
cdr3_nt: TGTGCCAGCAGTCCCCTTGGGGGCCCAGATACGCAGTATTTT
cdr3_aa: CASSPLGGPDTQYF

d_call: .
j_call: TRBJ2-1
v_call: TRBV6-2/TRBV6-3
clone_size: .
cdr3_nt: TGTGCCAGCAGTTTGGGGAGCTCCTACAATGAGCAGTTCTTC
cdr3_aa: CASSLGSSYNEQFF

d_call: .
j_call: TRBJ2-7
v_call: TRBV24-1
clone_size: .
cdr3_nt: TGTGCCACCAGTGGGGGAGGCGAGCAGTACTTC
cdr3_aa: CATSGGGEQYF

d_call: .
j_call: TRBJ2-1
v_call: TRBV18
clone_size: .
cdr3_nt: TGTGCCAGCTCACCCGCTGGACTCAATGAGCAGTTCTTC
cdr3_aa: CASSPAGLNEQFF

d_call: .
j_call: TRBJ2-1
v_call: TRBV11-2
clone_size: .
cdr3_nt: TGTGCCAGCAGCTTAGCAGGCAATGAGCAGTTCTTC
cdr3_aa: CASSLAGNEQFF

d_call: .
j_call: TRBJ1-4
v_call: TRBV19
clone_size: .
cdr3_nt: TGTGCCAGTAGTAGATACTACTCAGGGGCAACTAATGAAAAACTGTTTTTT
cdr3_aa: CASSRYYSGATNEKLFF

d_call: .
j_call: TRBJ2-3
v_call: TRBV5-5
clone_size: .
cdr3_nt: TGTGCCAGCAGCTTACAGGGAAGGAGCACAGATACGCAGTATTTT
cdr3_aa: CASSLQGRSTDTQYF

d_call: TRBD2
j_call: TRBJ2-1
v_call: TRBV6-2/TRBV6-3
clone_size: .
cdr3_nt: TGTGCCAGCAGCCCGCGGGGGGCCGCGTACAATGAGCAGTTCTTC
cdr3_aa: CASSPRGAAYNEQFF

d_call: .
j_call: TRBJ1-5
v_call: TRBV19
clone_size: .
cdr3_nt: TGTGCCTCCCGAGAGTATAGCAATCAGCCCCAGCATTTT
cdr3_aa: CASREYSNQPQHF

d_call: .
j_call: TRBJ2-1
v_call: TRBV12-3/TRBV12-4
clone_size: .
cdr3_nt: TGTGCCAGCAGATCCCTAGCGATTAATGAGCAGTTCTTC
cdr3_aa: CASRSLAINEQFF

d_call: .
j_call: TRBJ2-1
v_call: TRBV27
clone_size: .
cdr3_nt: TGTGCCAGCAGTAAGGGGCGACAGTCCAGCTCCTACAATGAGCAGTTCTTC
cdr3_aa: CASSKGRQSSSYNEQFF

d_call: TRBD2
j_call: TRBJ2-7
v_call: TRBV5-1
clone_size: .
cdr3_nt: TGCGCCAGCAGGTCCGTATTGGGGGGGAGCTACGAGCAGTACTTC
cdr3_aa: CASRSVLGGSYEQYF

d_call: .
j_call: TRBJ2-5
v_call: TRBV10-3
clone_size: .
cdr3_nt: TGTGCCATCAGTATCGACAGAGACCAAGAGACCCAGTACTTC
cdr3_aa: CAISIDRDQETQYF

d_call: .
j_call: TRBJ2-5
v_call: TRBV9
clone_size: .
cdr3_nt: TGTGCCAGCAGCGTGATCGGGACTTTTCAAGAGACCCAGTACTTC
cdr3_aa: CASSVIGTFQETQYF

d_call: .
j_call: TRBJ2-3
v_call: TRBV6-5
clone_size: .
cdr3_nt: TGTGCCAGCAGAACCACAGACACCGATACGCAGTATTTT
cdr3_aa: CASRTTDTDTQYF